The next 27 T cell receptor beta chains were all read from a single sample in a study of regulatory T cells in long-lasting Graves disease. The time point: newly diagnosed GD, antithyroid drugs for less than 3 months. The TCR library was made from RNA that had been extracted from PBMCs in TRIzol. iRepertoire HTBI primers and Arm-PCR of CDR3 regions built TCR beta libraries. MiXCR, run by TCRdb on the multiplex PCR reads, gives a single entry per CDR3 protein. Among around 400,000 distinct CDR3 sequences listed, 14% to 15% were seen once. The data also belong to a second study, concerning T cells in Graves' hyperthyroidism and ophthalmopathy.

Sequencing was performed on peripheral blood mononuclear cells (PBMCs), taken at new diagnosis, from a patient treated with antithyroid drugs. The receptors shown here come from a woman in her 40s with Graves disease.

The chain is built from TRBV15 and TRBJ1-3; D unclear. The CDR3 covers 16 residues. The V gene lost 0 bases and the J gene lost 0 bases, with 9 bases spanning the gap. Germline V CDR1 and CDR2: LNHNV, YYDKDF (reference sequence). The CDR3 DNA is TGTGCCACCAGCAGAGATAGCCCAAACTCTGGAAACACCATATATTTT. Encoded protein: CATSRDSPNSGNTIYF.

This clonotype appeared many times. This sequence joins TRBV15 and TRBJ1-5; D is unclear. This CDR3 is built from 17 residues. The germline CDR1 and CDR2 sequences are LNHNV and YYDKDF (reference sequence). V gave up 0 bases and J gave up 7 bases, with 19 bases separating them. The CDR3 sequence is CATSRDLAKPGGQPQHF. CDR3 in DNA: TGTGCCACCAGCAGAGATCTGGCCAAACCGGGAGGGCAGCCCCAGCATTTT.

This clonotype was observed many times. This chain joins TRBV10-1 and TRBJ1-5; tentative D call: TRBD1 (5 bases). Trimming took 6 bases from V and 5 from J, leaving 14 bases between them. This CDR3 is built from 14 residues. Germline V gives CDR1 WNHNN, CDR2 SYGVQD (reference sequence). CDR3 nucleotide sequence: TGCGCCAGCAGAGATGACAGTGTGGATCAGCCCCAGCATTTT. Translation gives CASRDDSVDQPQHF.

This clonotype was counted a few times. The chain is built from TRBV29-1 and TRBJ2-7, with D uncertain. The CDR3 spans 13 residues. V shed 6 bases and J shed 0 bases, with 12 bases lying between them. Per germline, CDR1 SQVTM and CDR2 ANQGSEA. The chain's CDR3 is CSVATASSYEQYF. In DNA form, the CDR3 reads TGCAGCGTCGCCACGGCGAGCTCCTACGAGCAGTACTTC.

The rearrangement links TRBV2 to TRBJ2-1; D is unresolved. This CDR3 is built from 11 residues. Germline values: CDR1 SNHLY, CDR2 FYNNEI. Trimming shortened V by 6 bases and J by 7 bases, and 7 bases separated the two germline ends. CDR3: CASSKQNEQFF. CDR3 coding DNA: TGTGCCAGCAGCAAGCAGAATGAGCAGTTCTTC.

This chain connects TRBV4-1 to TRBJ2-3; no reliable D call. The CDR3 consists of 14 residues. The germline gives CDR1 MGHRA, CDR2 YSYEKL. Trimming left V 0 bases short and J 7 bases short, with 11 bases between. The CDR3: CASSQEGTGHTQYF. DNA for the CDR3: TGCGCCAGCAGCCAAGAGGGAACCGGGCATACGCAGTATTTT.

Ten or more counts support this clonotype. The V gene is TRBV3-1, the J gene TRBJ2-2; D is undetermined. Trimming shortened V by 5 bases and J by 1 base, and 8 bases separated the two germline ends. Germline values: CDR1 LGHDT, CDR2 YNNKEL (reference sequence). This CDR3 has 14 residues. This CDR3 reads CASSTKRNTGELFF. The DNA of the CDR3 is TGTGCCAGCAGCACCAAAAGGAACACCGGGGAGCTGTTTTTT.

This clonotype was counted many times. The V call is TRBV6-1, the J call TRBJ1-5; D gene unclear. Trimming removed 2 bases at V and 0 bases at J, with 2 bases between. Per the germline V gene, CDR1 is MNHNS and CDR2 is SASEGT. The CDR3 is 13 residues long. CDR3 nucleotides: TGTGCCAGCAGTGAATTTAGCAATCAGCCCCAGCATTTT. Protein product: CASSEFSNQPQHF.

The V call is TRBV5-1, the J call TRBJ2-6, with 12 bases fitting TRBD1. Germline CDR1 is SGHRS and CDR2 is YFSETQ. CDR3 length: 17 amino acids. J gave up 4 bases and V 4 bases, and 6 bases lay outside the gene matches. CDR3 DNA: TGCGCCAGCAGCGGGGGACAGGGGGCGGCGGGGGCCAACGTCCTGACTTTC. Protein product: CASSGGQGAAGANVLTF.

This clonotype was recorded many times. The J gene is TRBJ1-6, the V gene TRBV12-5; weak D call: TRBD1 (5 bases). From germline, CDR1 is LGHNT and CDR2 FRNRAP. V lost 3 bases and J lost 5, with 5 bases in between. The CDR3 length is 13 residues. CDR3 DNA: TGTGCTAGTGGTTTAGGGGATAATTCACCCCTCCACTTT. Translation: CASGLGDNSPLHF.

This clonotype was recorded a few times. Relative to the germline gene, one junction end is altered; a read error may explain this. The chain has TRBV5-4 and TRBJ2-5; possible D gene TRBD2, 6 bases. In germline, CDR1 is SGHNT, CDR2 YYREEE (reference sequence). This CDR3 is built from 17 residues. The CDR3 coding sequence is TGTGCCAGCAGATTGGGCCAGTCGGGAGTTCGGGAAGAGACCCAGTACTTC. Translated: CASRLGQSGVREETQYF. Full variable domain (outside the CDR3, taken from reference TRBV5-4 and TRBJ2-5): ETGVTQSPTHLIKTRGQQVTLRCSSQSGHNTVSWYQQALGQGPQFIFQYYREEENGRGNFPPRFSGLQFPNYSSELNVNALELDDSALYLCASRLGQSGVREETQYFGPGTRLLVL.

This clonotype was detected many times. The V call is TRBV28, the J call TRBJ2-3; 11 positions match TRBD2. Germline CDR1 is MDHEN and CDR2 is SYDVKM. The CDR3 has 17 amino acids. V shed 5 bases and J 4 bases; nucleotides not matched to a gene: 11. CDR3 residues: CASSTLAGGPESDTQYF. The CDR3 DNA reads as TGTGCCAGCAGTACCTTAGCGGGAGGGCCCGAGTCAGATACGCAGTATTTT.

The gene calls are TRBV10-2 and TRBJ2-1, with TRBD2 matching 11 bases. CDR1 and CDR2 from the germline V gene are WSHSY and SAAADI. The CDR3 contains 16 residues. The junction had 9 bases not matched to a gene; V was cut back by 2 bases and J by 9 bases. In DNA, the CDR3 is TGCGCCAGCAGTGAGCCAGTAGCGGGAGGGCCCAGTGAGCAGTTCTTC. Translating it yields CASSEPVAGGPSEQFF.

V usage is TRBV10-2 and J usage is TRBJ2-7, with TRBD2 identical over 10 bases. The V and J ends lost 2 bases and 3 bases, in that order; junction bases with no gene match: 7. The germline V gene encodes CDR1 WSHSY and CDR2 SAAADI. CDR3 size: 16 residues. CDR3 DNA sequence: TGCGCCAGCAGTGAGGGCGCTCGGACTAGCGGCTACGAGCAGTACTTC. Protein sequence: CASSEGARTSGYEQYF.

The chain couples TRBV10-3 to TRBJ2-2, with D perhaps matching TRBD1 (5 bases). This CDR3 comprises 16 residues. The germline V gene has CDR1 ENHRY and CDR2 SYGVKD. Trimming shortened V by 0 bases and J by 6 bases, and 14 bases separated the two germline ends. CDR3 amino acids: CAISESKDKWAGELFF. For the CDR3, the DNA is TGTGCCATCAGTGAGTCCAAGGACAAATGGGCCGGGGAGCTGTTTTTT.

This clonotype came up many times. This rearrangement joins TRBV6-1 to TRBJ1-5, with 7 positions matching TRBD1. The CDR3 is made up of 12 amino acids. V lost 6 bases to trimming and J lost 9 bases; unmatched junction nucleotides: 5. Per germline, CDR1 MNHNS and CDR2 SASEGT. CDR3 loop: CASRGQSGPQHF. As DNA, the CDR3 is TGTGCCAGCAGGGGACAGTCAGGGCCCCAGCATTTT.

This clonotype has ten or more counts. Here the CDR3 reads CASSFRTNTDTQYF. The DNA of the CDR3 is TGTGCCAGCAGCTTCAGGACTAACACAGATACGCAGTATTTT. This chain connects TRBV7-2 to TRBJ2-3; D perhaps matches TRBD2 (6 bases). The germline V gene encodes CDR1 SGHTA and CDR2 FQGNSA. This CDR3 region has 14 residues. Trimming took off 3 bases at V and 2 bases at J, with 9 bases between the two ends.

V usage is TRBV6-2 or TRBV6-3 and J usage is TRBJ1-2; D not certain. Trimming removed 0 bases from V and 8 bases from J, with 13 bases in between. From germline, CDR1 is MNHEY and CDR2 SVGEGT. The CDR3 length is 14 residues. The DNA for the CDR3 is TGTGCCAGCAGTTACTCGTCCGCGGGAGACGGCTACACCTTC. Residues: CASSYSSAGDGYTF.

This clonotype was recorded many times. The V and J genes are TRBV6-2 or TRBV6-3 and TRBJ2-6; no reliable D call. The CDR3 totals 15 residues. Germline CDR1 and CDR2: MNHEY and SVGEGT. V lost 6 bases and J lost 0, with 9 bases in between. CDR3 sequence: CASSLESSGANVLTF. CDR3 nucleotide sequence: TGTGCCAGCAGCCTTGAAAGCTCTGGGGCCAACGTCCTGACTTTC.

In its sample, this clonotype was seen a few times. This may be a read error, as it is one base from a much larger clone. The final CDR3 position lacks the conserved phenylalanine or tryptophan, pointing to a likely read error. The CDR3 region has the DNA TGTGCCAGCAGCTTAATGTGGCGGGAGCTGGCAGAGACCCAGTACCTC. It specifies CASSLMWRELAETQYL. The chain uses TRBV7-2 and TRBJ2-5, with 7 bases fitting TRBD2. CDR3 size: 16 residues. Germline V lookup: CDR1 SGHTA, CDR2 FQGNSA. V was pared by 2 bases and J by 4 bases, with 10 bases of the junction left unmatched.

There are many counts of this clonotype. V gene TRBV7-9 combines with J gene TRBJ2-3, with D maybe TRBD1 (6 bases). Germline loops: CDR1 SEHNR, CDR2 FQNEAQ (reference sequence). The CDR3 has 14 residues. V shed 2 bases and J shed 4 bases, with 10 bases lying between them. Here the CDR3 reads CASSLTGHADTQYF. CDR3 coding DNA: TGTGCCAGCAGCTTAACAGGGCACGCAGATACGCAGTATTTT.

The chain combines TRBV13 with TRBJ2-7; tentative D call: TRBD2 (6 bases). Between the trimmed V and J ends, which lost 2 bases and 1 base, there was a span of 9 bases. The CDR3 runs 14 residues. Germline V gene sequence: CDR1 PRHDT, CDR2 FYEKMQ (reference sequence). DNA of the CDR3: TGTGCCAGCAGCTTACTGGAGGGTTCCTACGAGCAGTACTTC. Protein sequence: CASSLLEGSYEQYF.

This clonotype appeared a few times. This sequence joins TRBV6-2 or TRBV6-3 and TRBJ2-2; tentative D call: TRBD1 (5 bases). The germline gives CDR1 MNHEY, CDR2 SVGEGT. V gave up 5 bases and J gave up 7 bases, with 17 bases separating them. This CDR3 has 15 residues. CDR3 amino acids: CASSERSRTGGELFF. The CDR3 DNA is TGTGCCAGCAGTGAACGGTCTCGAACAGGCGGGGAGCTGTTTTTT.

The V call is TRBV7-9, the J call TRBJ1-2, with 7 nucleotides matching TRBD1. Per the germline V gene, CDR1 is SEHNR and CDR2 is FQNEAQ (reference sequence). This CDR3 region has 14 residues. V trimming: 1 base; J trimming: 6 bases; junction bases outside the gene matches: 5. CDR3 residues: CASSLVGGTDGYTF. CDR3 sequence (DNA): TGTGCCAGCAGCTTAGTGGGGGGGACAGATGGCTACACCTTC.

This clonotype was counted at least ten times. The chain couples TRBV27 to TRBJ2-3; TRBD2 matches at 13 bases. CDR1 and CDR2 from the germline V gene are MNHEY and SMNVEV (reference sequence). With 3 bases clipped from V and 4 bases from J, the junction kept 19 bases outside the gene matches. This CDR3 has 21 residues. The CDR3 spells CASSFGTATSGRAEAADTQYF. CDR3 sequence (DNA): TGTGCCAGCAGTTTCGGGACAGCTACTAGCGGGAGGGCCGAGGCCGCAGATACGCAGTATTTT.

This clonotype was observed at least ten times. The V and J genes are TRBV7-9 and TRBJ2-7; tentative D call: TRBD1 (6 bases). Germline loops: CDR1 SEHNR, CDR2 FQNEAQ (reference sequence). The CDR3 extends over 14 amino acids. V was cut by 5 bases and J by 4 bases, with 15 bases left in between. The DNA of the CDR3 is TGTGCCAGCAGCCCGCCTGACAGGCCGTACGAGCAGTACTTC. This codes for CASSPPDRPYEQYF.

The table lists this clonotype with many counts. The CDR3 sequence: CASSVDDRVNQPQHF. The CDR3 DNA is TGTGCCAGCAGTGTAGATGACAGGGTTAATCAGCCCCAGCATTTT. The V and J genes are TRBV2 and TRBJ1-5, with 7 positions matching TRBD1. J gave up 4 bases and V 4 bases, and 7 bases lay outside the gene matches. This CDR3 is 15 amino acids long. The germline CDR1 and CDR2 sequences are SNHLY and FYNNEI.